The rows below give T cell receptor beta chains drawn from one sample of a study of T cells in Graves' hyperthyroidism and ophthalmopathy. TCRdb recomputed calls from the multiplex PCR reads with MiXCR, one row per CDR3 protein. The repertoire includes approximately 400,000 distinct CDR3 sequences, less than 20% of them detected once, and 40% to 45% sits in the top ten. What was sequenced was blood. The origin of the receptors is a man between 18 and 29 years old with Graves' ophthalmopathy. Both conserved end residues are part of each CDR3. The D gene is left open where the match is weak. The size field is filled for only some rows; it gives once, few, many or a size class.

abundance,d_gene,j_gene,v_gene,len,CDR3aa,CDR3nt
many,TRBD2,TRBJ2-1,TRBV2,17,CASQRLAGVGSYNEQFF,TGTGCCAGCCAGAGATTAGCGGGGGTGGGATCCTACAATGAGCAGTTCTTC
few,TRBD1,TRBJ2-4,TRBV10-2,12,CASRRQGYIQYF,TGCGCCAGCAGGAGACAGGGGTACATTCAGTACTTC
.,.,TRBJ2-3,TRBV6-2/TRBV6-3,15,CASSFRRESTDTQYF,TGTGCCAGCAGTTTTAGACGGGAAAGCACAGATACGCAGTATTTT
.,TRBD2,TRBJ2-7,TRBV13,15,CASSVGLAGLDEQYF,TGTGCCAGCAGCGTCGGACTAGCGGGATTGGACGAGCAGTACTTC
many,.,TRBJ1-2,TRBV2,12,CASSGQNYGYTF,TGTGCCAGCAGTGGACAGAACTATGGCTACACCTTC
few,.,TRBJ2-1,TRBV5-5,17,CASSSYTHWQMGNEQFF,TGTGCCAGCAGCTCCTACACTCACTGGCAGATGGGGAATGAGCAGTTCTTC
many,.,TRBJ2-3,TRBV24-1,14,CATSDGRSTDTQYF,TGTGCCACCAGTGATGGGAGAAGCACAGATACGCAGTATTTT
many,.,TRBJ1-1,TRBV29-1,11,CSVERYTEAFF,TGCAGCGTTGAGAGGTACACTGAAGCTTTCTTT
few,TRBD1,TRBJ2-1,TRBV20-1,14,CSAVRPGGYNEQFF,TGCAGTGCCGTCCGGCCAGGGGGCTACAATGAGCAGTTCTTC
few,TRBD1,TRBJ1-1,TRBV11-2,15,CASSVPGTGATEAFF,TGTGCCAGTAGTGTTCCCGGGACAGGGGCCACTGAAGCTTTCTTT
many,.,TRBJ1-1,TRBV7-8,13,CASSLPGLTEAFF,TGTGCCAGCAGCTTACCAGGCCTAACTGAAGCTTTCTTT
many,TRBD1,TRBJ2-2,TRBV12-3/TRBV12-4,16,CASSLRQGASNGELFF,TGTGCCAGCAGTTTACGGCAGGGGGCCTCCAACGGGGAGCTGTTTTTT
many,.,TRBJ1-6,TRBV28,10,CASSLSPLHF,TGTGCCAGCAGTCTTTCACCCCTCCACTTT
many,TRBD2,TRBJ2-2,TRBV2,16,CASSPSGTGNTGELFF,TGTGCCAGCAGTCCAAGCGGGACTGGGAACACCGGGGAGCTGTTTTTT
.,TRBD1,TRBJ1-3,TRBV4-1,15,CASSPAGTAGNTIYF,TGCGCCAGCAGCCCGGCCGGGACAGCTGGAAACACCATATATTTT
many,.,TRBJ2-3,TRBV6-2/TRBV6-3,16,CASTPGVARGTDTQYF,TGTGCCAGCACCCCCGGAGTAGCTCGGGGCACAGATACGCAGTATTTT
many,.,TRBJ1-5,TRBV2,14,CASSVTDSNQPQHF,TGTGCCAGCAGTGTAACAGATAGCAATCAGCCCCAGCATTTT
many,TRBD1,TRBJ2-7,TRBV9,15,CASSVEQGPSYEQYF,TGTGCCAGCAGCGTAGAACAGGGGCCCTCCTACGAGCAGTACTTC